This T cell receptor (beta chain) stems from a study of T-cell reconstitution after alpha-beta-depleted transplantation in children. Study-wide findings and caveats: Recipient T cells and thymic progenitors that survived gave rise to the high TCRbeta diversity observed at day 60 in some patients. A year had passed since transplant, and T-cell counts and diversity by then came mostly from newly produced T cells. Reports say that about two months after transplant, the alpha-beta T cells came out of several hundred graft clones that had expanded.

This clonotype has only a few counts. Its antigen is still unknown. A TCRbeta library incorporating unique molecular identifiers was prepared. TCRdb recomputed calls from the PCR reads with MiXCR, one row per CDR3 protein. Of 440,000 or so distinct CDR3 sequences listed, around two fifths are singletons. V was clipped by 6 bases and J by 1 base; unmatched bases: 5. CDR1 is MNHNS, CDR2 SASEGT, per germline. CDR3 size: 15 residues. J is TRBJ2-2 and V is TRBV6-1, with 7 bases fitting TRBD2. The starting material was PBMCs, obtained before TCRalphabeta/CD19-depleted stem cell transplant. This clonotype was obtained from a girl aged 2 to 9 with aplastic anemia, due to receive a stem cell transplant. CDR3 in amino acids: CASRESGKNTGELFF. DNA for the CDR3: TGTGCCAGCAGGGAGAGCGGGAAGAACACCGGGGAGCTGTTTTTT.